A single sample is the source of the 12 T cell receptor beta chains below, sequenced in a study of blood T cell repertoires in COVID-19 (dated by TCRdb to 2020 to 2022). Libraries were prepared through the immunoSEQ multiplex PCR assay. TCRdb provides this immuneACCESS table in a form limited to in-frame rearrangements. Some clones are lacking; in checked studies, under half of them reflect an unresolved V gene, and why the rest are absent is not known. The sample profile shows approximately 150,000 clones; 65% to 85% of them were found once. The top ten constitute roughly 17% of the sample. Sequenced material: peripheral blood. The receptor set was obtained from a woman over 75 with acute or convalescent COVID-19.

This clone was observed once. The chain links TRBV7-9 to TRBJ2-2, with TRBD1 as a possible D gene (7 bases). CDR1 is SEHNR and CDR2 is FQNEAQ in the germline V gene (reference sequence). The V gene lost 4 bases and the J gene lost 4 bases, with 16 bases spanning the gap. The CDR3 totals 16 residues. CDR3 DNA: TGTGCCAGCAGCTGGGACCACAGGGGAGGCACCGGGGAGCTGTTTTTT. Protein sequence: CASSWDHRGGTGELFF.

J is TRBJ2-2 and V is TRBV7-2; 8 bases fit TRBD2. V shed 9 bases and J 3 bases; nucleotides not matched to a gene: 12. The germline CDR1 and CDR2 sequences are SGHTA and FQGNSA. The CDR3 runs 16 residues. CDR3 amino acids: CASRGRRGEDTGELFF. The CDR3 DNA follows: TGTGCCAGTAGGGGTCGGCGGGGGGAGGACACCGGGGAGCTGTTTTTT.

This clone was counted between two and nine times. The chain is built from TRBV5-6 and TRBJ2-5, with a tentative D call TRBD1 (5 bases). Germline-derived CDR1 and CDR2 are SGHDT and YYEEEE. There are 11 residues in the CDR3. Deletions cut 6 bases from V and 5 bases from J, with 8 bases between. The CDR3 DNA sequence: TGTGCCAGCATGGGGCGGGAGACCCAGTACTTC. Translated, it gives CASMGRETQYF.

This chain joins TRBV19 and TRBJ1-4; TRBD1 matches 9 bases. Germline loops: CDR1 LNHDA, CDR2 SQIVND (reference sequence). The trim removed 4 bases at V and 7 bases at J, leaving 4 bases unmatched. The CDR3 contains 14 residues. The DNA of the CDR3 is TGTGCCAGTAGTACACAGGGGGCGGCTGAAAAACTGTTTTTT. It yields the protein CASSTQGAAEKLFF.

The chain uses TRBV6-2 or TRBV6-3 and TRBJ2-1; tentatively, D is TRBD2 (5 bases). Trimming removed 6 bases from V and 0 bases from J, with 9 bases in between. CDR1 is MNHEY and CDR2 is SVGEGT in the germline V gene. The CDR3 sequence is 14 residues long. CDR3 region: CASSLASSYNEQFF. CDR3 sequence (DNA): TGTGCCAGCAGCCTAGCCAGCTCCTACAATGAGCAGTTCTTC.

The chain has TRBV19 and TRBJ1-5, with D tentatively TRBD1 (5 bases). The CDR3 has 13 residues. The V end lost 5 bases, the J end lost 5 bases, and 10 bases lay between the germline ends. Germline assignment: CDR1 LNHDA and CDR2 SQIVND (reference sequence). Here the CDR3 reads CASSYGGDQPQHF. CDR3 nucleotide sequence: TGTGCCAGTAGTTACGGGGGAGATCAGCCCCAGCATTTT.

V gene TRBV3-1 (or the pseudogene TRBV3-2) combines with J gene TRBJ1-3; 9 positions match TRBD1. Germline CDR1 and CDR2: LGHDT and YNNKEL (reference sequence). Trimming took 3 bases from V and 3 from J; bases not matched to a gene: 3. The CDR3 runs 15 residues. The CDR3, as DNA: TGTGCCAGCAGCCAGGGACAGGGAAGTGGAAACACCATATATTTT. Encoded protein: CASSQGQGSGNTIYF.

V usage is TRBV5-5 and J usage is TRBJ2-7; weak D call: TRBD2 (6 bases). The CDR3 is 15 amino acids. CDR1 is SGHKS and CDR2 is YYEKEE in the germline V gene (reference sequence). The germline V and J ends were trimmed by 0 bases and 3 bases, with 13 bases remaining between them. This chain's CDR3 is CASSLGVAVNYEQYF. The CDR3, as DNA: TGTGCCAGCAGCTTGGGTGTAGCGGTGAACTACGAGCAGTACTTC. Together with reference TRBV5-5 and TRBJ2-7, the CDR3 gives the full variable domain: DAGVTQSPTHLIKTRGQQVTLRCSPISGHKSVSWYQQVLGQGPQFIFQYYEKEERGRGNFPDRFSARQFPNYSSELNVNALLLGDSALYLCASSLGVAVNYEQYFGPGTRLTVT.

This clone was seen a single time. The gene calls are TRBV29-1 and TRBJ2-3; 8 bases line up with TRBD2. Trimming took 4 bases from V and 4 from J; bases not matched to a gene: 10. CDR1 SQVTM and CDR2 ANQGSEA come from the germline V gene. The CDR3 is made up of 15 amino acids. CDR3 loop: CSVGRVSGSADTQYF. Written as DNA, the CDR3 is TGCAGCGTTGGCCGCGTCAGCGGGAGTGCAGATACGCAGTATTTT.

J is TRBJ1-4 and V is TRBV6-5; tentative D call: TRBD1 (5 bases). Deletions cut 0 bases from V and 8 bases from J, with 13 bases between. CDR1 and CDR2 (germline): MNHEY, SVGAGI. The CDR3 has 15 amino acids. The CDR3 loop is CASSYSGARAEKLFF. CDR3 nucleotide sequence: TGTGCCAGCAGTTACTCAGGGGCAAGGGCAGAAAAACTGTTTTTT.

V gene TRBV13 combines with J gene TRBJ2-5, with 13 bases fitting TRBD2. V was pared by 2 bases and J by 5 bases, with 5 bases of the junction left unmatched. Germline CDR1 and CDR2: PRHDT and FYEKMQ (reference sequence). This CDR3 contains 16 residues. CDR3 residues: CASSLLGTSGIETQYF. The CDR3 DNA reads TGTGCCAGCAGCTTACTCGGGACTAGCGGGATCGAGACCCAGTACTTC. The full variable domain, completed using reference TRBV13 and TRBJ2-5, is AAGVIQSPRHLIKEKRETATLKCYPIPRHDTVYWYQQGPGQDPQFLISFYEKMQSDKGSIPDRFSAQQFSDYHSELNMSSLELGDSALYFCASSLLGTSGIETQYFGPGTRLLVL.

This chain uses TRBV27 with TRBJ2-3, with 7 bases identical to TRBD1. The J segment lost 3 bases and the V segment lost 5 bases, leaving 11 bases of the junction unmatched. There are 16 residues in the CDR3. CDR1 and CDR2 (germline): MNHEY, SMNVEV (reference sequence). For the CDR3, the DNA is TGTGCCAGCAGTCCCTCAAACAGGGGCGGGACAGATACGCAGTATTTT. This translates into CASSPSNRGGTDTQYF.